This paragraph covers one T cell receptor beta chain sequence. Profiled with immunoSEQ multiplex PCR; TCRdb holds only in-frame clones, not every one. The sample consists of approximately 190,000 clones, 70% to 90% of them appearing once. CDR3 length equals 14 residues. CDR1 is KGHSH, CDR2 LQKENI, per germline. V lost 3 bases, J lost 0 bases, and 6 bases lay in between. This sample stems from a study of blood T cell repertoires in COVID-19. The chain carries TRBV18 and TRBJ1-3; TRBD1 might be the D (6 bases). This TCR was sampled from a man aged 60-69 years with active or convalescent COVID-19. Specimen: peripheral blood. For the CDR3, the DNA is TGTGCCAGCTCACCGGACAGCTCTGGAAACACCATATATTTT. Its translation: CASSPDSSGNTIYF.